This T cell receptor (beta chain) originates from a study of T-cell memory formation after mild COVID-19. Overall study: TCR clustering was largely donor specific.

TCRalpha and TCRbeta libraries used 5'RACE with constant-segment primers and UMIs. In TCRdb, the 5' RACE reads were re-called with MiXCR into one record per CDR3 protein. Among roughly 120,000 distinct CDR3 sequences listed, roughly 15% were seen once. Notes on this clonotype: The antigen is unknown.

Study conclusions and caveats: Memory sampled before infection contained some responding clones, suggesting cross-reactive memory joined. Among CD4+ contracting clones, most were CM and EM, and CD8+ ones EMRA.

The V segment lost 4 bases and the J segment 5 bases; nucleotides outside the gene matches: 6. There are 14 residues in the CDR3. Material: PBMCs or a T cell subset sorted from them (not recorded which). This receptor was obtained from an adult woman who had mild COVID-19 (a few samples of this study predate the infection). Cell type and time point are not known. The gene calls are TRBV12-3 or TRBV12-4 and TRBJ2-5, with TRBD2 identical over 8 bases. The CDR3 spells CASSSSGSGETQYF. DNA of the CDR3: TGTGCCAGCAGTTCCAGCGGGAGCGGGGAGACCCAGTACTTC.